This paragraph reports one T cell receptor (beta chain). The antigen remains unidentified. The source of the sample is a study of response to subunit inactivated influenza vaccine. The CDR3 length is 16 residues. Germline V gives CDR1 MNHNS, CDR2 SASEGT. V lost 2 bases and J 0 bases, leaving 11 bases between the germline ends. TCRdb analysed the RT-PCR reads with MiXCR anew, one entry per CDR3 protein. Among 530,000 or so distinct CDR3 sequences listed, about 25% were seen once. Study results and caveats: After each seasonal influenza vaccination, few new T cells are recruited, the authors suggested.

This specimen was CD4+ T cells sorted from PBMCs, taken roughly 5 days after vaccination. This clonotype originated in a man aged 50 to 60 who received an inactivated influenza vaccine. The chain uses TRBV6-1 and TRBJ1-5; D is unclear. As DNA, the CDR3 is TGTGCCAGCAGTGAACTGGGTTCTTATAGCAATCAGCCCCAGCATTTT. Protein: CASSELGSYSNQPQHF.